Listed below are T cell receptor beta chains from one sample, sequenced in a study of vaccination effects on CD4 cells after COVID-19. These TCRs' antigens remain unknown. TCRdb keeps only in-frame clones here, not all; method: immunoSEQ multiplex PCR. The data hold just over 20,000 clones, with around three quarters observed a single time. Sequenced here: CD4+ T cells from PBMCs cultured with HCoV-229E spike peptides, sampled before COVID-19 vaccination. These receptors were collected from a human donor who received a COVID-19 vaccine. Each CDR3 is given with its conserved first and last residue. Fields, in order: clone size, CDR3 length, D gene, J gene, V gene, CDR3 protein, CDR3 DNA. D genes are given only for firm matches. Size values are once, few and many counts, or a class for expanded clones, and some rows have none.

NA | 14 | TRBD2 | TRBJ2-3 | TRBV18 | CASSGGSSRDTQYF | TGTGCCAGCTCCGGCGGGAGCTCGCGGGATACGCAGTATTTT
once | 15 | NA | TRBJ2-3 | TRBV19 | CATTRPGPRPDTQYF | TGTGCCACCACCCGCCCGGGGCCTAGGCCAGATACGCAGTATTTT
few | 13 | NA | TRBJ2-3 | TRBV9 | CASSLNTYDTQYF | TGTGCCAGCAGCCTTAATACTTACGATACGCAGTATTTT
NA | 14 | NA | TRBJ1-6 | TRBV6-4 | CASSDTGSGSPLHF | TGTGCCAGCAGTGATACAGGGAGCGGTTCACCCCTCCACTTT
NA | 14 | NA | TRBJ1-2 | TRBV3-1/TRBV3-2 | CASSQDWTVPGYTF | TGTGCCAGCAGCCAAGACTGGACAGTTCCGGGCTACACCTTC
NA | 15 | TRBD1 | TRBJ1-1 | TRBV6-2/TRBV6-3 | CASGRDRGLGTEAFF | TGTGCCAGCGGCCGGGACAGGGGGCTGGGTACTGAAGCTTTCTTT
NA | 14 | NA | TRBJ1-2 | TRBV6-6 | CASTYVGADYGYTF | TGTGCCAGCACCTACGTGGGGGCAGACTATGGCTACACCTTC
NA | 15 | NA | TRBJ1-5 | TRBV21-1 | CASSNSRGTNQPQHF | TGTGCCAGCAGCAACTCCAGGGGTACCAATCAGCCCCAGCATTTT
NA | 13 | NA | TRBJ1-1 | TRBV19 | CASSTLVNTEAFF | TGTGCCAGTAGTACCCTTGTGAACACTGAAGCTTTCTTT
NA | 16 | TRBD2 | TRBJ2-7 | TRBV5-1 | CASSPPGLAGVYEQYF | TGCGCCAGCAGCCCGCCTGGACTAGCGGGAGTTTACGAGCAGTACTTC
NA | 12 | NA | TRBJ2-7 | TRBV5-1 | CASSLGQEEQYF | TGCGCCAGCAGCTTGGGTCAAGAGGAGCAGTACTTC
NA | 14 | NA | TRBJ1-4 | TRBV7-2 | CASSPLGVNEKLFF | TGTGCCAGCAGCCCGTTGGGAGTTAATGAAAAACTGTTTTTT
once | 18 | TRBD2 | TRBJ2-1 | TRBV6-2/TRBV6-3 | CASSYEEIWSGRVNEQFF | TGTGCCAGCAGTTACGAGGAAATCTGGAGCGGGAGGGTAAATGAGCAGTTCTTC
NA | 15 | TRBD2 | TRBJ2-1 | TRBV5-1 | CASGDLAGDSHEQFF | TGCGCCAGCGGGGACCTAGCGGGAGATAGCCATGAGCAGTTCTTC
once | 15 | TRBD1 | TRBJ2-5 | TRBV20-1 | CSASRRGQGEETQYF | TGCAGTGCTAGTCGTCGGGGACAGGGTGAAGAGACCCAGTACTTC
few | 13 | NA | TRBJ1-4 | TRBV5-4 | CASSLVPGEKLFF | TGTGCCAGCAGCTTGGTTCCAGGCGAAAAACTGTTTTTT
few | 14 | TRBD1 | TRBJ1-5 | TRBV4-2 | CASSPGTGNQPQHF | TGTGCCAGCAGCCCTGGGACAGGGAATCAGCCCCAGCATTTT
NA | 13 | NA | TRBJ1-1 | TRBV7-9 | CAGSQGMNTEAFF | TGTGCCGGCTCCCAGGGGATGAACACTGAAGCTTTCTTT
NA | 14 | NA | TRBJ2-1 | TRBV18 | CASSLSGRRNEQFF | TGTGCCAGCTCACTGTCGGGCCGGAGGAATGAGCAGTTCTTC
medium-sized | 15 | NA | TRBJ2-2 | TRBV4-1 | CASSHQGGVAGELFF | TGCGCCAGCAGCCATCAGGGGGGCGTTGCCGGGGAGCTGTTTTTT
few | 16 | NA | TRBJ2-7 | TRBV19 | CASSIPMRTPGDEQYF | TGTGCCAGTAGTATACCGATGAGGACACCTGGGGACGAGCAGTACTTC
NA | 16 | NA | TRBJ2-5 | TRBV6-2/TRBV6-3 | CASSYSRGLLRETQYF | TGTGCCAGCAGTTACTCCAGAGGACTTTTAAGGGAGACCCAGTACTTC
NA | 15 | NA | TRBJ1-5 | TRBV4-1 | CASSQDGQSNQPQHF | TGCGCCAGCAGCCAAGATGGACAGAGCAATCAGCCCCAGCATTTT
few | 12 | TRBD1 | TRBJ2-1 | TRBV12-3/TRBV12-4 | CASSLQGWEQFF | TGTGCCAGCAGCCTACAGGGGTGGGAGCAGTTCTTC
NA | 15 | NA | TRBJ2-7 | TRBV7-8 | CASSLGVSGPYEQYF | TGTGCCAGCAGCTTAGGAGTCTCGGGACCCTACGAGCAGTACTTC
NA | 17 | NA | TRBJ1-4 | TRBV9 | CASSVDIPTRTNEKLFF | TGTGCCAGCAGCGTGGACATTCCGACTCGAACTAATGAAAAACTGTTTTTT
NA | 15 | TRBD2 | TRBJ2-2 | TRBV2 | CASSGLAGGPGELFF | TGTGCCAGCTCTGGACTAGCGGGGGGACCCGGGGAGCTGTTTTTT
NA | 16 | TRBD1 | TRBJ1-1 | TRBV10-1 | CASKPGQGGMNTEAFF | TGCGCCAGCAAGCCGGGACAGGGCGGCATGAACACTGAAGCTTTCTTT
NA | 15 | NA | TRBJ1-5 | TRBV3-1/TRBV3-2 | CASSQWTGDNQPQHF | TGTGCCAGCAGCCAATGGACCGGGGACAATCAGCCCCAGCATTTT
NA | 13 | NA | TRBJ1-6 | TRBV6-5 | CASSQPSQVPLHF | TGTGCCAGCAGTCAACCTTCACAGGTTCCCCTCCACTTT
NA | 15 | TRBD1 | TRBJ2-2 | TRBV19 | CASRPGQGITGELFF | TGTGCCAGTAGACCGGGACAGGGTATAACCGGGGAGCTGTTTTTT
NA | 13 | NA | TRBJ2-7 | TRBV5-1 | CASSREGVYEQYF | TGCGCCAGCAGCAGGGAAGGGGTCTACGAGCAGTACTTC
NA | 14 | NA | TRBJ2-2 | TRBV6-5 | CASQEVPGTGELFF | TGTGCCAGTCAGGAGGTCCCGGGGACCGGGGAGCTGTTTTTT
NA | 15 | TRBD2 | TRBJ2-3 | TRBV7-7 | CASSLGAGGTDTQYF | TGTGCCAGCAGCTTAGGGGCGGGGGGCACAGATACGCAGTATTTT
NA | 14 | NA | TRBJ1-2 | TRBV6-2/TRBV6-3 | CASTPTGGSYGYTF | TGTGCCAGCACCCCCACGGGGGGCTCCTATGGCTACACCTTC
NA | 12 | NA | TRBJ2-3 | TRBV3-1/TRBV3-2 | CASSHDRDTQYF | TGTGCCAGCAGCCACGATCGGGATACGCAGTATTTT
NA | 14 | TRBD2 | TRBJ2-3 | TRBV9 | CASSIAGGSDTQYF | TGTGCCAGCAGTATAGCGGGAGGCTCGGATACGCAGTATTTT
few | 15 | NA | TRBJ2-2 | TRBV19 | CASRPTGGGTGELFF | TGTGCCAGTAGGCCCACAGGGGGGGGCACCGGGGAGCTGTTTTTT
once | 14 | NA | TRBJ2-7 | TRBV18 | CASSPTWAAYEQYF | TGTGCCAGCTCACCAACCTGGGCAGCCTACGAGCAGTACTTC
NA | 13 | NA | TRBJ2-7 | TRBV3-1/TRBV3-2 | CASSQDFGLDHYF | TGTGCCAGCAGCCAAGATTTTGGCCTAGATCATTACTTC
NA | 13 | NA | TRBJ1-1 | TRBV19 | CASSIRGNTEAFF | TGTGCCAGTAGTATAAGGGGAAACACTGAAGCTTTCTTT
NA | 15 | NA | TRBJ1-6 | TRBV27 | CASSSQGPYNSPLHF | TGTGCCAGCAGTTCTCAGGGGCCTTATAATTCACCCCTCCACTTT
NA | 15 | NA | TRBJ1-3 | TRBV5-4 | CASSLGGVAGNTIYF | TGTGCCAGCAGCTTGGGAGGGGTGGCTGGAAACACCATATATTTT
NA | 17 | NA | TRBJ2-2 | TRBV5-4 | CASSPGTRGTRSGELFF | TGTGCCAGCAGCCCCGGAACCAGGGGCACAAGGTCCGGGGAGCTGTTTTTT
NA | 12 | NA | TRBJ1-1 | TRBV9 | CASSYGDTEAFF | TGTGCCAGCAGCTACGGAGACACTGAAGCTTTCTTT
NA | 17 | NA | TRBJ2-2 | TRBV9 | CASSTLGGTGNTGELFF | TGTGCCAGCAGCACCCTCGGGGGGACAGGGAACACCGGGGAGCTGTTTTTT
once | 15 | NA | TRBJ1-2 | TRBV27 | CASRAGGLANYGYTF | TGTGCCAGCAGAGCTGGAGGGCTGGCTAACTATGGCTACACCTTC
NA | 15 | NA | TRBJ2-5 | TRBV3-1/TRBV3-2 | CASIDSNWGRSTQYF | TGTGCCAGCATCGACTCGAACTGGGGTCGGTCGACCCAGTACTTC
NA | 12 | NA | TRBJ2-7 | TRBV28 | CASSLLTYEQYF | TGTGCCAGCAGTTTATTGACTTACGAGCAGTACTTC
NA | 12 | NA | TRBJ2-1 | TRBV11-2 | CASSLEKGEQFF | TGTGCCAGCAGCTTAGAAAAGGGGGAGCAGTTCTTC